Listed below are T cell receptor beta chains from one sample, sequenced in a study of blood T cells in healthy people across ages. TCRdb called the 5' RACE reads again in MiXCR, with one record for every CDR3 protein. Found here are some 1.7 million distinct CDR3 sequences, roughly 27% of them singletons; the top ten hold roughly 8.2%. The source material was blood. These receptors were collected from a woman aged 30 to 39 in good health. Both conserved end residues are part of each CDR3. The D gene is left open where the match is weak. Where a row states a size, it is once, few, many or the class of an expanded clone; other rows omit it.

J gene	clone size	D gene	V gene	CDR3 protein	CDR3 DNA
TRBJ1-5	few	.	TRBV20-1	CSAALPGRADQPQHF	TGCAGTGCAGCGCTACCGGGGAGGGCGGATCAGCCCCAGCATTTT
TRBJ1-5	.	.	TRBV2	CTSSGLYSNQPQHF	TGTACCAGCAGTGGGTTATATAGCAATCAGCCCCAGCATTTT
TRBJ2-1	.	TRBD2	TRBV29-1	CSGMSGSSDNEQFF	TGCAGCGGGATGAGCGGGAGTAGCGACAATGAGCAGTTCTTC
TRBJ1-2	.	.	TRBV6-6	CASTPPMGDANYGYTF	TGTGCCAGCACCCCCCCTATGGGGGATGCTAACTATGGCTACACCTTC
TRBJ2-1	few	.	TRBV9	CASSGGGRLFF	TGTGCCAGCAGCGGGGGGGGGCGGTTGTTCTTC
TRBJ2-1	many	.	TRBV12-3/TRBV12-4	CASSPGDYEQFF	TGTGCCAGCAGTCCAGGGGATTATGAGCAGTTCTTC
TRBJ2-5	.	TRBD1	TRBV2	CASSEDRGSEQYF	TGTGCCAGCAGTGAAGACAGGGGATCGGAGCAGTACTTC
TRBJ2-3	.	.	TRBV4-1	CASSQDGVVFSTDTQYF	TGCGCCAGCAGCCAAGATGGGGTAGTGTTTAGCACAGATACGCAGTATTTT
TRBJ1-5	.	TRBD1	TRBV27	CASRRLGQAGQPQHF	TGTGCCAGCAGGCGCCTCGGACAGGCAGGGCAGCCCCAGCATTTT
TRBJ1-1	.	.	TRBV6-2/TRBV6-3	CASRYERMNTEAFF	TGTGCCAGCAGATACGAGAGGATGAACACTGAAGCTTTCTTT
TRBJ2-7	few	.	TRBV2	CASGSRSGSTYEQYF	TGTGCCAGCGGGTCCCGGTCAGGAAGTACCTACGAGCAGTACTTC
TRBJ1-2	.	.	TRBV2	CASGKTVLAGYTF	TGTGCCAGCGGGAAGACGGTCCTCGCGGGCTACACCTTC
TRBJ2-3	.	.	TRBV6-5	CASSYGWGRITDTQYF	TGTGCCAGCAGTTACGGATGGGGGCGGATCACAGATACGCAGTATTTT
TRBJ2-3	once	.	TRBV20-1	CSARPYLFSDKGNTDTQYF	TGCAGTGCTAGACCGTATCTTTTTAGCGACAAGGGGAATACAGATACGCAGTATTTT
TRBJ2-2	few	.	TRBV2	CASSREAGELFF	TGTGCCAGCAGTAGAGAGGCCGGGGAGCTGTTTTTT
TRBJ1-1	.	.	TRBV24-1	CATSDTSGAEAFF	TGTGCCACCAGTGACACCTCAGGGGCTGAAGCTTTCTTT
TRBJ2-5	.	TRBD2	TRBV24-1	CATSDLAGGRETQYF	TGTGCCACCAGTGATTTGGCGGGGGGCCGGGAGACCCAGTACTTC
TRBJ1-1	.	.	TRBV5-1	CASSNRQDTEAFF	TGCGCCAGCAGTAACAGGCAGGACACTGAAGCTTTCTTT
TRBJ2-7	many	.	TRBV2	CASRGNGGSEQYF	TGTGCCAGCAGGGGAAACGGGGGAAGCGAGCAGTACTTC
TRBJ1-5	many	.	TRBV4-3	CASSQELDWNQPQHF	TGCGCCAGCAGCCAAGAGCTAGATTGGAACCAGCCCCAGCATTTT
TRBJ2-6	few	.	TRBV7-6	CASSPRVTDGSDGANVLTF	TGTGCCAGCAGCCCACGCGTCACGGACGGATCCGACGGGGCCAACGTCCTGACTTTC
TRBJ1-4	many	.	TRBV6-5	CASRSRRVEKLFF	TGTGCCAGCAGGTCGCGGAGAGTTGAAAAACTGTTTTTT